A single sample gave rise to the 14 T cell receptor beta chains below, sequenced in a study of Graves' ophthalmopathy and Graves' hyperthyroidism. RNA transcripts were the template, and TCR beta CDR3 regions were amplified from them. First-round RT-PCR relied on HTBI primers, and a second-round multiplex PCR came next. TCRdb fed the multiplex PCR reads into MiXCR, producing one record per CDR3 protein. The data show a few hundred thousand distinct CDR3 sequences, about 17% seen once. Input material: peripheral blood. These receptors were obtained from an adult woman with stable Graves' hyperthyroidism.

Ten or more counts support this clonotype. The chain couples TRBV19 to TRBJ1-5, with TRBD1 matching 8 bases. The CDR3 has 15 amino acids. In germline, CDR1 is LNHDA, CDR2 SQIVND (reference sequence). Losses at the gene ends were 2 bases for V and 7 bases for J; bases not matched to a gene: 7. CDR3 loop: CASSILDREEQPQHF. For the CDR3, the DNA is TGTGCCAGTAGTATATTGGACAGGGAAGAGCAGCCCCAGCATTTT.

The rearrangement links TRBV6-1 to TRBJ1-2, with a weak D call TRBD1 (5 bases). This CDR3 is 13 amino acids long. Trimming pared 6 bases from V and 4 bases from J, leaving 12 bases between. Germline V gene sequence: CDR1 MNHNS, CDR2 SASEGT. CDR3 DNA: TGTGCCAGCAGGCAGGGAAGCGGCTATGGCTACACCTTC. Protein sequence: CASRQGSGYGYTF.

By its share, this clonotype is medium-sized. The chain carries TRBV29-1 and TRBJ2-7; a weak D match, TRBD1 (6 bases). Trimming stripped 4 bases from V and 0 bases from J, with 7 bases between. Germline assignment: CDR1 SQVTM and CDR2 ANQGSEA. This CDR3 has 12 residues. The CDR3 region has the DNA TGCAGCGTTGGGACAGACTCCTACGAGCAGTACTTC. This codes for CSVGTDSYEQYF.

This clonotype has just a few counts. The J gene is TRBJ1-1, the V gene TRBV6-1, with 7 bases fitting TRBD1. Germline V gene sequence: CDR1 MNHNS, CDR2 SASEGT. This CDR3 contains 11 residues. The V segment lost 6 bases and the J segment 8 bases; nucleotides outside the gene matches: 3. CDR3 sequence: CASRWDSEAFF. The CDR3 DNA sequence: TGTGCCAGCAGGTGGGACAGCGAAGCTTTCTTT.

The chain is built from TRBV7-9 and TRBJ2-5; 9 nucleotides line up with TRBD1. Germline loops: CDR1 SEHNR, CDR2 FQNEAQ (reference sequence). The CDR3 extends over 15 amino acids. V shed 5 bases and J 0 bases; nucleotides not matched to a gene: 4. CDR3: CASSLGQGNQETQYF. As DNA, the CDR3 is TGTGCCAGCAGCCTTGGACAGGGGAACCAAGAGACCCAGTACTTC.

This clonotype was observed a few times. The chain recombines TRBV3-1 with TRBJ1-3; possibly TRBD1 for D (5 bases). The CDR3 is 15 residues long. The V gene's germline CDR1 is LGHDT and CDR2 YNNKEL (reference sequence). V lost 5 bases, J lost 4 bases, and 15 bases lay in between. The chain's CDR3 is CASSAPGTPGNTIYF. As DNA, the CDR3 is TGTGCCAGCAGCGCTCCCGGGACGCCCGGAAACACCATATATTTT.

This clonotype was picked up many times. The J gene is TRBJ2-5, the V gene TRBV28; D unclear. Germline values: CDR1 MDHEN, CDR2 SYDVKM. V lost 8 bases and J lost 4, with 20 bases in between. CDR3 length equals 15 residues. CDR3 nucleotides: TGTGCCAGCGGCGGCGCTGGAGTCGTGGGAGAGACCCAGTACTTC. It translates to CASGGAGVVGETQYF. Full variable domain (outside the CDR3, taken from reference TRBV28 and TRBJ2-5): DVKVTQSSRYLVKRTGEKVFLECVQDMDHENMFWYRQDPGLGLRLIYFSYDVKMKEKGDIPEGYSVSREKKERFSLILESASTNQTSMYLCASGGAGVVGETQYFGPGTRLLVL.

This clonotype was counted at least ten times. The CDR3 protein is CASSIRTRNTEAFF. The CDR3 DNA reads as TGTGCCAGTAGTATACGGACAAGGAACACTGAAGCTTTCTTT. The chain employs TRBV19 and TRBJ1-1; TRBD1 might be the D (5 bases). Trimming cost V 2 bases and J 1 base, with 8 bases left between them. This CDR3 region has 14 residues. Germline assignment: CDR1 LNHDA and CDR2 SQIVND (reference sequence).

The chain is built from TRBV4-1 and TRBJ2-4; 7 nucleotides match TRBD2. V gave up 3 bases and J gave up 0 bases; unmatched junction bases: 8. CDR1 and CDR2 from the germline V gene are MGHRA and YSYEKL. The CDR3 sequence is 17 residues long. CDR3: CASSQPTSALAKNIQYF. The CDR3, as DNA: TGCGCCAGCAGCCAGCCCACTAGCGCCTTAGCCAAAAACATTCAGTACTTC.

This clonotype has a count of ten or more. J is TRBJ1-2 and V is TRBV19; 7 nucleotides match TRBD1. After removal of 3 bases from V and 3 bases from J, the junction contained 4 bases not matched to a gene. The germline V gene encodes CDR1 LNHDA and CDR2 SQIVND (reference sequence). The CDR3 is made up of 14 amino acids. The CDR3 loop is CASSIRDSYYGYTF. CDR3 sequence (DNA): TGTGCCAGTAGTATTAGGGACAGTTACTATGGCTACACCTTC. Full variable domain (remainder filled in from reference TRBV19 and TRBJ1-2): DGGITQSPKYLFRKEGQNVTLSCEQNLNHDAMYWYRQDPGQGLRLIYYSQIVNDFQKGDIAEGYSVSREKKESFPLTVTSAQKNPTAFYLCASSIRDSYYGYTFGSGTRLTVV.

This clonotype has a count of ten or more. The chain carries TRBV13 and TRBJ1-6; no reliable D call. The CDR3 covers 12 residues. Deletions cut 5 bases from V and 10 bases from J, with 9 bases between. Looked up from germline, CDR1 is PRHDT and CDR2 is FYEKMQ (reference sequence). The CDR3 spells CASSLGISPLHF. The CDR3 nucleotides read TGTGCCAGCAGCCTGGGGATATCACCCCTCCACTTT.

The V and J genes are TRBV12-3 or TRBV12-4 and TRBJ1-5, with D tentatively TRBD1 (5 bases). V lost 3 bases and J 6 bases, leaving 9 bases between the germline ends. This CDR3 is 13 amino acids long. The CDR3 sequence is CASSFEGSQPQHF. In DNA form, the CDR3 reads TGTGCCAGCAGTTTCGAGGGGTCTCAGCCCCAGCATTTT.

This clonotype was observed a handful of times. The chain couples TRBV19 to TRBJ1-2; possibly TRBD1 for D (6 bases). Trimming removed 3 bases at V and 0 bases at J, with 11 bases between. Germline loops: CDR1 LNHDA, CDR2 SQIVND (reference sequence). The CDR3 sequence is 15 residues long. CDR3 sequence reads: CASSIAGQTNYGYTF. The CDR3 DNA sequence: TGTGCCAGTAGTATTGCCGGACAGACTAACTATGGCTACACCTTC. The variable domain in full, with the rest retrieved from reference TRBV19 and TRBJ1-2, is DGGITQSPKYLFRKEGQNVTLSCEQNLNHDAMYWYRQDPGQGLRLIYYSQIVNDFQKGDIAEGYSVSREKKESFPLTVTSAQKNPTAFYLCASSIAGQTNYGYTFGSGTRLTVV.

This clonotype showed up many times. The J gene is TRBJ2-7, the V gene TRBV9; D is unresolved. The CDR3 is 13 residues long. V was trimmed by 4 bases and J by 6 bases, leaving 14 bases between them. Germline CDR1 and CDR2: SGDLS and YYNGEE. CDR3 in amino acids: CASSPEASGEQYF. As DNA, the CDR3 is TGTGCCAGCAGCCCCGAGGCCTCGGGCGAGCAGTACTTC.